A selection of T cell receptor beta chains follows, all from one sample in a study of blood T cells in healthy people across ages. TCRdb redid the calling of the 5' RACE reads with MiXCR, one entry per CDR3 protein. The sample lists about 1.7 million distinct CDR3 sequences, approximately 28% occurring once. Sequenced: blood. These receptors were obtained from a woman in her twenties or thirties in good health. Both conserved end residues are part of each CDR3. The order of the fields is J gene, V gene, D gene, clone size, CDR3 DNA, CDR3 protein. The D gene is left open where the match is weak. Expanded clones are given a class, and other clones once, few, many or no size at all.

TRBJ2-7	TRBV12-3/TRBV12-4	NA	few	TGTGCCAGCAGTTTAGTTTCCGACTACTACGAGCAGTACTTC	CASSLVSDYYEQYF
TRBJ2-1	TRBV7-2	NA	NA	TGTGCCAGCAGCTTTTCGGGATACCAAGAGACCCAGTTCTTC	CASSFSGYQETQFF
TRBJ1-2	TRBV15	NA	NA	TGTGCCACCAGCAGAGATCGGACCGGCTATGACTACACCTTC	CATSRDRTGYDYTF
TRBJ2-5	TRBV7-3	NA	many	TGTGCCAGCAGCGACGTAGGGAGCCAAGAGACCCAGTACTTC	CASSDVGSQETQYF
TRBJ2-4	TRBV11-2	TRBD2	NA	TGTGCCAGCAGCTTACTTAGCGGGAAGTTCACCGATGAGCAGTACTTC	CASSLLSGKFTDEQYF
TRBJ2-7	TRBV6-2/TRBV6-3	TRBD2	few	TGTGCCAGCATCACAGGAGGAGCGGGGGGAGTCGAGCAGTACTTC	CASITGGAGGVEQYF
TRBJ2-7	TRBV24-1	TRBD1	NA	TGTGCCACCTCCAGGGGGCCCTTCTACGAGCAGTACTTC	CATSRGPFYEQYF
TRBJ1-2	TRBV4-1	TRBD1	few	TGCGCCAGCAGCCATCGGCTAGGACAGGAATCTAACTATGGCTACACCTTC	CASSHRLGQESNYGYTF
TRBJ2-7	TRBV29-1	NA	many	TGCAGCGTTGAAAAGCAGGCAGGGACCTACGAGCAGTACTTC	CSVEKQAGTYEQYF
TRBJ1-5	TRBV7-6	TRBD1	NA	TGTGCCAGCAGCTTGGGGACAGGGCAGGGACAGCCCCAGCATTTT	CASSLGTGQGQPQHF
TRBJ2-1	TRBV9	NA	few	TGTGCCAGCAGCCCGTCTTCGGACAATGAGCAGTTCTTC	CASSPSSDNEQFF
TRBJ1-2	TRBV7-2	NA	NA	TGTGCCAGCAGCTTAAGTTTTCGGGCAGGGGAGTATGGCTACACCTTC	CASSLSFRAGEYGYTF
TRBJ2-1	TRBV14	TRBD2	NA	TGTGCCAGCAGCCAAGTATGGACCGCGGGGGTGTTCTTC	CASSQVWTAGVFF
TRBJ2-3	TRBV10-1	TRBD1	few	TGCGCCAGCAGTGAGTCGGGACAGCCGCGGACGCAGTATTTT	CASSESGQPRTQYF
TRBJ1-1	TRBV10-1	NA	many	TGCGCCAGCAGCCCACACGTGAACACTGAAGCTTTCTTT	CASSPHVNTEAFF
TRBJ1-5	TRBV6-2/TRBV6-3	NA	NA	TGTGCCAGCCGGACGGCTTCGGAGCCCCAGCATTTT	CASRTASEPQHF
TRBJ1-1	TRBV5-1	NA	NA	TGCGCCAGCAGCTTGGATGGGATCGGCAACACTGAAGCTTTCTTT	CASSLDGIGNTEAFF
TRBJ1-2	TRBV25-1	NA	NA	TGTGCCAGCAGTGATGCCTCCGGCTATGACTACACCTTC	CASSDASGYDYTF
TRBJ2-2	TRBV20-1	TRBD1	NA	TGCAGTGCTTACCGGGACAGTTTCACCGGGGAGCTGTTTTTT	CSAYRDSFTGELFF
TRBJ2-7	TRBV20-1	NA	few	TGCAGTGCTAGAGATGGTAAGACCTACGAGCAGTACTTC	CSARDGKTYEQYF
TRBJ2-7	TRBV4-3	NA	NA	TGCGCCAGCAGCCCCGGCAGGGTGGCGGAGCAGTACTTC	CASSPGRVAEQYF
TRBJ2-7	TRBV30	NA	NA	TGTGCCTGGAGCTCACTTAGGGCTAAAAGCTCCTACGAGCAGTACTTC	CAWSSLRAKSSYEQYF
TRBJ2-3	TRBV2	TRBD1	many	TGTGCCAGCAGTTTAGACAGGGATGTCGCAGATACGCAGTATTTT	CASSLDRDVADTQYF
TRBJ1-2	TRBV21-1	NA	NA	TGTGCCAGCAGCCCAGCTCACCCCCCTCTAGCTAACTATGGCTACACTTTC	CASSPAHPPLANYGYTF
TRBJ1-2	TRBV27	NA	few	TGTGCCAGCAGTCAGCGGGACAACGCCCGTGGCTACACCTTC	CASSQRDNARGYTF
TRBJ1-2	TRBV10-3	NA	NA	TGTGCCACCGGACAGACCTTTAACTATGGCTACACCTTC	CATGQTFNYGYTF
TRBJ1-6	TRBV29-1	TRBD1	few	TGCAGCGTTGGTGAGACAGGGGAATCACCCCTCCACTTT	CSVGETGESPLHF
TRBJ2-7	TRBV11-2	NA	NA	TGTGCCAACAGCACAGACGCCTACGAGCAGTACTTC	CANSTDAYEQYF
TRBJ2-7	TRBV20-1	NA	NA	TGCAGTGCTAGAAATGACATCTACGAGCAGTACTTC	CSARNDIYEQYF
TRBJ1-2	TRBV20-1	NA	many	TGCAGTGCTAGAGATGGCCGAAATGGCTACACCTTC	CSARDGRNGYTF
TRBJ1-1	TRBV18	NA	few	TGTGCCAGCTCATCAGGAGGGGTTGGTACTGAAGCTTTCTTT	CASSSGGVGTEAFF
TRBJ2-3	TRBV20-1	TRBD2	few	TGCAGCTCGCGGGGGGGTCGCACAGATACGCAGTATTTT	CSSRGGRTDTQYF
TRBJ2-5	TRBV5-1	NA	few	TGCGCCAGCAGCGAAAGGACGTCGTACCAAGAGACCCAGTACTTC	CASSERTSYQETQYF
TRBJ2-1	TRBV5-1	NA	NA	TGCGCCAGCAGCTGGGGGTCGAGTGAGCAGTTCTTC	CASSWGSSEQFF
TRBJ1-1	TRBV20-1	NA	few	TGCAGTGCTAGAGAGGGCCGCAGCGGGCCGAACACTGAAGCTTTCTTT	CSAREGRSGPNTEAFF
TRBJ2-2	TRBV6-5	NA	few	TGTGCCAGCAGATCCGGACAGAACACCGGGGAGCTGTTTTTT	CASRSGQNTGELFF
TRBJ1-2	TRBV12-3/TRBV12-4	NA	many	TGTGCCAGCAGTCTCCCAGCCGGGGCCAGTGGCTACACCTTC	CASSLPAGASGYTF
TRBJ1-1	TRBV7-2	NA	NA	TGTGCCAGCATGAAGGGGAACACTGAAGCTTTCTTT	CASMKGNTEAFF
TRBJ1-2	TRBV9	NA	few	TGTGCCAGCAGCGTATACGGGCAGAACTATGGCTACACCTTC	CASSVYGQNYGYTF
TRBJ1-2	TRBV29-1	NA	NA	TGCAGCGTTGATGCGGGGGCTGGTGGCTACACCTTC	CSVDAGAGGYTF
TRBJ2-3	TRBV12-3/TRBV12-4	NA	NA	TGTGCCAGCGGGGGGACCGCAGATGCGCAGTATTTT	CASGGTADAQYF
TRBJ1-1	TRBV2	NA	NA	TGTGCCAGCAGTGACTCAGGGTGGACTGAAGCTTTCTTT	CASSDSGWTEAFF
TRBJ1-2	TRBV20-1	NA	NA	TGCAGTGCTAGAGATCGGAACGGAAATGGCTACACCTTC	CSARDRNGNGYTF
TRBJ2-7	TRBV3-1	NA	few	TGTGCCAGCAGCCAAGTTGGACTCCTCTACGAGCAGTACTTC	CASSQVGLLYEQYF
TRBJ2-7	TRBV10-3	NA	few	TGTGCCATCAGTCGGGACTGGAGAGACGAGCAGTACTTC	CAISRDWRDEQYF
TRBJ2-3	TRBV20-1	TRBD1	NA	TGCGGTGCTAGAGGGGGGGACAGGGGGAGCACAGATACGCAGTATTTT	CGARGGDRGSTDTQYF
TRBJ2-7	TRBV12-3/TRBV12-4	NA	many	TGTGCCAGCTCTTCCCCGGGGGGCGCTTACGAGCAGTACTTC	CASSSPGGAYEQYF
TRBJ1-4	TRBV7-9	TRBD1	NA	TGTGCCAGCAGCCCGACAGGGGGGGCTAATGAAAAACTGTTTTTT	CASSPTGGANEKLFF
TRBJ2-1	TRBV7-9	TRBD1	few	TGTGCCAGCAGCTTCCAGACAGGGCCCTACAATGAGCAGTTCTTC	CASSFQTGPYNEQFF
TRBJ2-7	TRBV12-3/TRBV12-4	TRBD2	NA	TGTGCCAGCTCTAAAAGGGAGGGCCGTCCCCTCGAGCAGTACTTC	CASSKREGRPLEQYF
TRBJ1-6	TRBV20-1	NA	few	TGCAGTGCTAGGAAGGGGGGCGCGTATAATTCACCCCTCCACTTT	CSARKGGAYNSPLHF
TRBJ2-3	TRBV5-6	NA	NA	TGTGCCAGCGGAAGGGAGGATACGCAGTATTTT	CASGREDTQYF
TRBJ2-3	TRBV20-1	NA	NA	TGCAGTGCTAGAGATCTTCGCACAGATACGCAGTATTTT	CSARDLRTDTQYF
TRBJ2-4	TRBV28	NA	many	TGTGCCAGCAGTTTCTCAGGGAGTGCGAACATTCAGTACTTC	CASSFSGSANIQYF
TRBJ2-2	TRBV20-1	NA	few	TGCAGTGCTAGTCGTGGCCCCCTCCCCACCGGGGAGCTGTTTTTT	CSASRGPLPTGELFF